The 10 T cell receptor beta chains given below trace back to one sample, sequenced in a study of early T cells in non-severe SARS-CoV-2 infection. TCRdb re-derived calls from the 5' RACE reads in MiXCR, one entry per CDR3 protein. The sample carries roughly 56,000 distinct CDR3 sequences, approximately 10% recorded once. The material sequenced was whole blood. These receptors were obtained from an adult who was a healthcare worker with PCR-confirmed SARS-CoV-2 infection or an uninfected control (not recorded which).

This clonotype was observed many times. The chain combines TRBV11-2 with TRBJ2-3; 9 bases align to TRBD2. Trimming cost V 5 bases and J 6 bases; bases outside gene matches: 12. Germline values: CDR1 SGHAT, CDR2 FQNNGV. The CDR3 is 16 residues long. Here the CDR3 DNA reads TGTGCCAGCAGCCCAGGGACTAGCAATTTTAGGGATACGCAGTATTTT. Translating it yields CASSPGTSNFRDTQYF.

The chain combines TRBV15 with TRBJ1-5; unclear D gene. The CDR3 consists of 15 residues. V was shortened by 0 bases and J by 4 bases, with 10 bases between the two germline ends. From germline, CDR1 is LNHNV and CDR2 YYDKDF (reference sequence). This chain's CDR3 is CATSRDKAQNQPQHF. CDR3 in DNA: TGTGCCACCAGCAGAGATAAGGCCCAAAATCAGCCCCAGCATTTT.

This clonotype was recorded at least ten times. The V gene is TRBV7-6, the J gene TRBJ2-3; D is unresolved. V shed 5 bases and J shed 2 bases, with 8 bases lying between them. The CDR3 is made up of 13 amino acids. The germline gives CDR1 SGHVS, CDR2 FNYEAQ. In DNA, the CDR3 is TGTGCCAGCAGCCTAGGACCCACAGATACGCAGTATTTT. It specifies CASSLGPTDTQYF.

The chain joins TRBV7-3 to TRBJ2-1; the match to TRBD2 covers 8 bases. J gave up 4 bases and V 5 bases, and 10 bases lay outside the gene matches. The CDR3 sequence is 16 residues long. Looked up from germline, CDR1 is SGHTA and CDR2 is FQGTGA. DNA for the CDR3: TGTGCCAGCAGCCCCCGGGGGCGGGGGGTGTACAATGAGCAGTTCTTC. Its protein is CASSPRGRGVYNEQFF.

This clonotype has a count of ten or more. This sequence joins TRBV7-6 and TRBJ1-4, with D perhaps matching TRBD1 (5 bases). V was cut by 2 bases and J by 10 bases, with 11 bases left in between. The CDR3 contains 13 residues. Germline V gene data show CDR1 as SGHVS and CDR2 as FNYEAQ. CDR3 protein: CASSLYQGGKLFF. Here the CDR3 DNA reads TGTGCCAGCAGCTTATATCAGGGAGGAAAACTGTTTTTT.

The J gene is TRBJ2-1, the V gene TRBV12-3 or TRBV12-4; 16 nucleotides line up with TRBD2. J was trimmed by 1 base and V by 6 bases; bases with no gene match: 6. The CDR3 extends over 18 amino acids. CDR3 sequence: CASRRGLAGGASYNEQFF. The CDR3, as DNA: TGTGCCAGCAGACGGGGACTAGCGGGAGGGGCGTCCTACAATGAGCAGTTCTTC.

This clonotype was counted many times. The chain recombines TRBV20-1 with TRBJ2-1, with 10 bases matching TRBD2. Per the germline V gene, CDR1 is DFQATT and CDR2 is SNEGSKA (reference sequence). This CDR3 contains 14 residues. The V and J ends lost 5 bases and 8 bases, in that order; junction bases with no gene match: 9. The CDR3: CSALAGGPPHEQFF. The CDR3 region has the DNA TGCAGTGCTTTAGCGGGAGGCCCCCCTCATGAGCAGTTCTTC.

The J gene is TRBJ1-2, the V gene TRBV3-1; unclear D gene. Per germline, CDR1 LGHDT and CDR2 YNNKEL (reference sequence). Trimming removed 10 bases at V and 3 bases at J, with 15 bases between. The CDR3 contains 13 residues. As DNA, the CDR3 is TGTGCCACCATGGCCCCGGGAGACTATGGCTACACCTTC. Translated: CATMAPGDYGYTF. Together with reference TRBV3-1 and TRBJ1-2, the CDR3 gives the full variable domain: DTAVSQTPKYLVTQMGNDKSIKCEQNLGHDTMYWYKQDSKKFLKIMFSYNNKELIINETVPNRFSPKSPDKAHLNLHINSLELGDSAVYFCATMAPGDYGYTFGSGTRLTVV.

This clonotype was seen more than once but under ten times. This chain connects TRBV24-1 to TRBJ2-3; 9 bases line up with TRBD2. V trimming: 3 bases; J trimming: 5 bases; junction bases outside the gene matches: 5. The CDR3 contains 15 residues. Germline V lookup: CDR1 KGHDR, CDR2 SFDVKD. The CDR3 region is CATSDPSGMLDTQYF. The CDR3 DNA reads as TGTGCCACCAGTGATCCTAGCGGGATGCTAGATACGCAGTATTTT.

The table lists this clonotype with many counts. The chain combines TRBV6-6 with TRBJ2-3; no reliable D call. The V gene lost 11 bases and the J gene lost 4 bases, with 19 bases spanning the gap. The CDR3 has 14 amino acids. In germline, CDR1 is MNHNY, CDR2 SVGAGI (reference sequence). CDR3 bases: TGTGCCTGCCGCGAGAGATTGGGTGCAGATACGCAGTATTTT. Amino acids: CACRERLGADTQYF.